This TCR beta chain originates from a study of naive and memory T cell subsets. J gave up 4 bases and V 4 bases, and 9 bases lay outside the gene matches. Germline V CDR1 and CDR2: MDHEN, SYDVKM. The CDR3 has 15 amino acids. Two oligonucleotides, mixed equimolar, formed the beta constant-region primer covering TRBC1 and TRBC2. TCRdb re-analysed the UMI-ligation and nested PCR reads in MiXCR, keeping a single row per CDR3 protein. This table has around 160,000 distinct CDR3 sequences, 17% appearing once. The rearrangement joins TRBV28 to TRBJ2-5; 7 bases map to TRBD2. Sequenced material: naive CD4+ T cells from blood. The TCR was taken from a human donor in good health. The DNA of the CDR3 is TGTGCCAGCAGTTCGCCGGCGGGAGCGGCAGAGACCCAGTACTTC. As protein: CASSSPAGAAETQYF.